Listed below are T cell receptor beta chains from one sample, sequenced in a study of T cell responses to AZD1222 COVID-19 vaccine. TCRdb keeps only in-frame clones here, not all; method: immunoSEQ multiplex PCR. The table records about 180,000 clones, 85% to 90% of them present only once. The source was peripheral blood, collected on day 0 of AZD1222 vaccination. The source of these receptors is an adult in good health. Both conserved end residues are trimmed from each CDR3.

V gene	J gene	CDR3 protein
TRBV28	TRBJ1-5	ASSFQGGWGNQPQH
TRBV28	TRBJ2-7	ASTGGGPGEQY
TRBV4-1	TRBJ1-1	ASSQETTGRSLGAF
TRBV5-8	TRBJ1-5	ASSELTGGRPQH
TRBV7-7	TRBJ1-1	AYQDGTALN
TRBV29-1	TRBJ1-1	SVSDRDRGGRAF
TRBV2	TRBJ1-6	ASSPGQYNSPLH
TRBV28	TRBJ1-1	ASVGPRFNTEAF
TRBV19	TRBJ2-5	ASRTVGAETQY
TRBV5-4	TRBJ2-1	ASSGLTVSNYNEQF
TRBV6-5	TRBJ1-2	ASTQGLSGGYT
TRBV21-1	TRBJ2-1	ASSTKLARDSYNEQF
TRBV30	TRBJ1-2	AWVWQGPNYGYT
TRBV10-3	TRBJ1-1	AIKLDLMNTEAF
TRBV7-3	TRBJ2-5	ASSLMPGPRETQY
TRBV7-3	TRBJ1-1	ASRLGPAPESQAF
TRBV6-5	TRBJ1-2	ASRRTGYGYT
TRBV10-3	TRBJ1-3	AISYSEKPGNTIY
TRBV3-1/TRBV3-2	TRBJ1-1	ASSQQGLVNTEAF
TRBV5-1	TRBJ2-2	ASSFGDRANTGELF
TRBV5-6	TRBJ1-6	ASSFGGRGLGSPLH
TRBV2	TRBJ2-5	ASLRGGSQETQY
TRBV20-1	TRBJ1-2	SASPRSYGYT
TRBV5-5	TRBJ2-1	ASSLNGAVNEQF
TRBV10-3	TRBJ1-5	AISTGVGQPQH
TRBV6-5	TRBJ1-2	ASWDKGYGYT
TRBV5-4	TRBJ2-5	ASSPAPETQY
TRBV5-1	TRBJ1-4	ASSFGQPTNEKLF
TRBV27	TRBJ2-3	ASSLAGASTDTQY